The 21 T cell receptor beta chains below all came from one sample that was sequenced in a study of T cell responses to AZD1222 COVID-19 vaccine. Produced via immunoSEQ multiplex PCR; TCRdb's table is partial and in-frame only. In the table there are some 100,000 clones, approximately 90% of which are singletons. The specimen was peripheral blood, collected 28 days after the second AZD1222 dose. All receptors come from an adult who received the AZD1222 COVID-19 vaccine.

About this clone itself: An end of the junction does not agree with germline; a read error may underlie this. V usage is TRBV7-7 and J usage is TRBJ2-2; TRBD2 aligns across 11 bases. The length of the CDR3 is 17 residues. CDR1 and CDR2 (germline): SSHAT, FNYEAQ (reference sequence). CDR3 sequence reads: CASSTRTSGQNTGELFF. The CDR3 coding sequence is TGTGCTAGCAGCACAAGGACTAGCGGGCAGAACACCGGGGAGCTGTTTTTT.

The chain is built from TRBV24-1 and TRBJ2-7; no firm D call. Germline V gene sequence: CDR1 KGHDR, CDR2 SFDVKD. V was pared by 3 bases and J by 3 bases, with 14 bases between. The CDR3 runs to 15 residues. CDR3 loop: CATSDPRTMGYEQYF. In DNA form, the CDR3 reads TGTGCCACCAGTGATCCCCGGACCATGGGCTACGAGCAGTACTTC.

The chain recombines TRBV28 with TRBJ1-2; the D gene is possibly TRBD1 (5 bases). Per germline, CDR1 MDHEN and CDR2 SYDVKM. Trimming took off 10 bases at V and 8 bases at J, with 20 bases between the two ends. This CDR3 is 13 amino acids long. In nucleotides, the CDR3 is TGTGCCATCGGCTCTATGGGGGTGTTCGGCTACACCTTC. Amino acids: CAIGSMGVFGYTF.

CDR3 sequence: CASSYLITGHRYYTF. The DNA for the CDR3 is TGTGCCAGCAGCTACTTAATAACGGGACACCGATACTACACCTTC. The chain joins TRBV9 to TRBJ1-2; D perhaps matches TRBD1 (6 bases). Germline loops: CDR1 SGDLS, CDR2 YYNGEE. Trimming pared 4 bases from V and 10 bases from J, leaving 23 bases between. This CDR3 contains 15 residues.

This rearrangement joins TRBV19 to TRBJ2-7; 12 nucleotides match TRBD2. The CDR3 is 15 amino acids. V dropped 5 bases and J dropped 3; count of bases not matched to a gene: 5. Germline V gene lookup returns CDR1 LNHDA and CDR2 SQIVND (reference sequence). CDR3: CASSLLAGGNYEQYF. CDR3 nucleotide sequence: TGTGCCAGTAGTCTCCTAGCGGGGGGGAACTACGAGCAGTACTTC. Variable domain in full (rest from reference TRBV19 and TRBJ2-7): DGGITQSPKYLFRKEGQNVTLSCEQNLNHDAMYWYRQDPGQGLRLIYYSQIVNDFQKGDIAEGYSVSREKKESFPLTVTSAQKNPTAFYLCASSLLAGGNYEQYFGPGTRLTVT.

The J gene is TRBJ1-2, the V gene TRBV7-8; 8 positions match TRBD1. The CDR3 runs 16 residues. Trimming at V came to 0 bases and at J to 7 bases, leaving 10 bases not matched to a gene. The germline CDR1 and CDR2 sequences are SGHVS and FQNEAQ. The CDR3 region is CASSLATAGGGFGYTF. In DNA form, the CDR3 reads TGTGCCAGCAGCTTAGCGACGGCAGGGGGCGGATTTGGCTACACCTTC.

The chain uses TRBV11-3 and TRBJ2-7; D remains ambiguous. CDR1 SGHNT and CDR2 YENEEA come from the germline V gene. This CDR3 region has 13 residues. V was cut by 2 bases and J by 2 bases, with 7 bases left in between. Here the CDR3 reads CASSLSQTYEQYF. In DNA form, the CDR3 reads TGTGCCAGCAGCTTATCGCAGACCTACGAGCAGTACTTC.

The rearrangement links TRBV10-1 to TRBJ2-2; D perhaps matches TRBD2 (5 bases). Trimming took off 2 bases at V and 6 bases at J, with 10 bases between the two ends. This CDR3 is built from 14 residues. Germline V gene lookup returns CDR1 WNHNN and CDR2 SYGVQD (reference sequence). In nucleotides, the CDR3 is TGCGCCAGCAGTGAGGGGCGACTATCCGGGGAGCTGTTTTTT. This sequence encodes CASSEGRLSGELFF.

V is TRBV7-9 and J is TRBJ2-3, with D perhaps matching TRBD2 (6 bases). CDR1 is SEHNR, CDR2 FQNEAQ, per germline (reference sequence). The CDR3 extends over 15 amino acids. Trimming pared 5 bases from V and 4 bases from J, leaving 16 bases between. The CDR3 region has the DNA TGTGCCAGCAGCATTACCGGGACTTCGCCAGATACGCAGTATTTT. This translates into CASSITGTSPDTQYF.

The CDR3 bases are TGTGCCAGCAGCCTAGGACAGTCCTACGAGCAGTACTTC. Residues: CASSLGQSYEQYF. The V call is TRBV3-1 (or the pseudogene TRBV3-2), the J call TRBJ2-7, with D possibly TRBD1 on 6 matching bases. Germline V CDR1 and CDR2: LGHDT, YNNKEL (reference sequence). The CDR3 sequence is 13 residues long. V lost 4 bases and J lost 1, with 8 bases in between.

DNA for the CDR3: TGTGCCAGCAGCCCAGGGGGGTCTGAAGCTTTCTTT. Protein sequence: CASSPGGSEAFF. This sequence joins TRBV7-2 and TRBJ1-1; TRBD1 matches at 7 bases. CDR1 is SGHTA and CDR2 is FQGNSA in the germline V gene. V lost 5 bases, J lost 6 bases, and 3 bases stayed unmatched. The CDR3 extends over 12 amino acids.

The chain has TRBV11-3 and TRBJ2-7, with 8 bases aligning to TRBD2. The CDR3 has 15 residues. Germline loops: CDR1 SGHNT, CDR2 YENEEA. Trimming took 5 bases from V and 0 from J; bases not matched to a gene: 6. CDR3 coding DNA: TGTGCCAGCAGCCGGGGGGGTCTTATCTCCTACGAGCAGTACTTC. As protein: CASSRGGLISYEQYF. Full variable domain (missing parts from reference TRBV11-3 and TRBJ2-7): EAGVVQSPRYKIIEKKQPVAFWCNPISGHNTLYWYLQNLGQGPELLIRYENEEAVDDSQLPKDRFSAERLKGVDSTLKIQPAELGDSAVYLCASSRGGLISYEQYFGPGTRLTVT.

The CDR3 DNA is TGTGCCAGCAGCCCTGGGCAGGGGGCTTATGGCTACACCTTC. Translation gives CASSPGQGAYGYTF. The chain employs TRBV9 and TRBJ1-2; 8 positions match TRBD1. The CDR3 has 14 residues. V lost 4 bases and J lost 5; bases outside the gene matches: 7. The V gene's germline CDR1 is SGDLS and CDR2 YYNGEE.

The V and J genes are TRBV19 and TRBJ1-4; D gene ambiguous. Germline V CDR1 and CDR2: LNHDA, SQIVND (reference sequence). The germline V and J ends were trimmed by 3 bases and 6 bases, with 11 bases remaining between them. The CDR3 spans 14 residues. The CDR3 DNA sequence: TGTGCCAGTAGTATGCCCAGCGAAGATGAAAAACTGTTTTTT. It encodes CASSMPSEDEKLFF.

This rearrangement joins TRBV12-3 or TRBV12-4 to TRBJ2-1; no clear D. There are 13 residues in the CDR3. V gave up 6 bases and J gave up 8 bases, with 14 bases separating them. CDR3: CASRVVDRDEQFF. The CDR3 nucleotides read TGTGCCAGCAGAGTTGTAGATCGTGATGAGCAGTTCTTC.

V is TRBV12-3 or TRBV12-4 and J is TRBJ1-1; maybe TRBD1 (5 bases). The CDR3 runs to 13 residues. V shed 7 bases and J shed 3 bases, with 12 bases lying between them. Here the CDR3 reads CASTSQGYTEAFF. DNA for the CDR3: TGTGCCAGCACCTCGCAGGGTTACACTGAAGCTTTCTTT.

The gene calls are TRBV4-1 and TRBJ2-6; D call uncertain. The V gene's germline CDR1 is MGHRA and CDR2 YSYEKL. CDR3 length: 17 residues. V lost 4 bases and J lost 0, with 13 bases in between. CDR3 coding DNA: TGCGCCAGCAGCCCCTATACCTTGCTCTCTGGGGCCAACGTCCTGACTTTC. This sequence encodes CASSPYTLLSGANVLTF.

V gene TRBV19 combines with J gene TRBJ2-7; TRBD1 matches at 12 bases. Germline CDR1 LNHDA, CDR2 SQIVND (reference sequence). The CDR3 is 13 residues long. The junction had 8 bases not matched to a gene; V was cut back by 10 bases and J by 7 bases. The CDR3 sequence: CATGTGGSREQYF. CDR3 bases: TGTGCCACCGGGACAGGGGGCTCGCGAGAGCAGTACTTC.

The CDR3 region is CASSLDREQYF. The CDR3, as DNA: TGTGCCAGCAGCTTAGATCGTGAGCAGTACTTC. The J gene is TRBJ2-7, the V gene TRBV7-2, with no clear D. Germline lookup yields CDR1 SGHTA and CDR2 FQGNSA. The CDR3 totals 11 residues. V lost 1 base to trimming and J lost 7 bases, with 5 bases between them.

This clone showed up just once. CDR3 in amino acids: CASSQSEGDSGNTIYF. The CDR3 DNA follows: TGCGCCAGCAGTCAATCAGAAGGAGACTCTGGAAACACCATATATTTT. The chain is built from TRBV23-1 and TRBJ1-3; no reliable D call. TRBV23-1 falls under the ORF class, with uncertain function. This CDR3 is built from 16 residues. Trimming pared 0 bases from V and 0 bases from J, leaving 9 bases between.

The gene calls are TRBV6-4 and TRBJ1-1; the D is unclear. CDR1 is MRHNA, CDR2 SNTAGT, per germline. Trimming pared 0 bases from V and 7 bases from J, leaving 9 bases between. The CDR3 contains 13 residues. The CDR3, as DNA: TGTGCCAGCAGTGACTCAGGGTCGAGTGAAGCTTTCTTT. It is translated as CASSDSGSSEAFF.